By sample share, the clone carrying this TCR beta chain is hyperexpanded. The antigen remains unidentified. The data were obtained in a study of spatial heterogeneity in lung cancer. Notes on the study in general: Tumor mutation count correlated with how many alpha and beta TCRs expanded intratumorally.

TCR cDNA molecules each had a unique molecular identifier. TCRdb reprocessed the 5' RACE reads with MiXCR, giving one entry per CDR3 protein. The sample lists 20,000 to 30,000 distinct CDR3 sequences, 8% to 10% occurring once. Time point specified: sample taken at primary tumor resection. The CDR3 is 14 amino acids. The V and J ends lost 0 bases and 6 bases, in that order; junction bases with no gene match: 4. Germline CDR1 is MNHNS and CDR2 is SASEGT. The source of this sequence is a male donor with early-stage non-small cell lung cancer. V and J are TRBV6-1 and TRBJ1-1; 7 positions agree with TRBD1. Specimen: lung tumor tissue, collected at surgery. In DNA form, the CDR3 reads TGTGCCAGCAGTGAAGCGGGACAGAAAGCTGAAGCTTTCTTT. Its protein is CASSEAGQKAEAFF.